A single sample is the source of the 14 T cell receptor beta chains below, sequenced in a study of blood T cell repertoires in COVID-19. Sequenced by immunoSEQ multiplex PCR; TCRdb stores in-frame clones only, minus some. The repertoire has around 46,000 clones, approximately 83% of them found once; the top ten carry approximately 32%. Sequenced: peripheral blood. The receptors come from an elderly woman with COVID-19, enrolled during active disease.

The chain combines TRBV10-3 with TRBJ2-1; 7 bases line up with TRBD2. The ends lost 3 bases at V and 4 bases at J; junction bases unmatched: 12. Germline CDR1 ENHRY, CDR2 SYGVKD. The CDR3 runs to 17 residues. CDR3 sequence (DNA): TGTGCCATCAGTGACACGCGGGGGACTAACCTATACAATGAGCAGTTCTTC. This codes for CAISDTRGTNLYNEQFF.

The chain recombines TRBV4-2 with TRBJ1-1; 10 nucleotides match TRBD1. Germline V gene lookup returns CDR1 LGHNA and CDR2 YNFKEQ. CDR3 size: 15 residues. V was clipped by 4 bases and J by 8 bases; unmatched bases: 10. CDR3 region: CASSRDTGQGTEAFF. The CDR3 DNA follows: TGTGCCAGCAGCCGAGATACGGGACAGGGGACCGAAGCTTTCTTT.

J is TRBJ1-4 and V is TRBV5-6; 11 bases line up with TRBD1. Germline V gene sequence: CDR1 SGHDT, CDR2 YYEEEE. The CDR3 extends over 15 amino acids. The trim removed 3 bases at V and 7 bases at J, leaving 5 bases unmatched. The CDR3 DNA is TGTGCCAGCAGCTCTACCGGGACAGGGGGTGAAAAACTGTTTTTT. This sequence encodes CASSSTGTGGEKLFF.

J is TRBJ1-1 and V is TRBV18, with D possibly matching TRBD1 (6 bases). Trimming removed 3 bases at V and 2 bases at J, with 13 bases between. The germline gives CDR1 KGHSH, CDR2 LQKENI. The CDR3 extends over 15 amino acids. CDR3 nucleotide sequence: TGTGCCAGCTCACCCGAGGGACACCTAAACACTGAAGCTTTCTTT. This gives the protein CASSPEGHLNTEAFF.

The chain links TRBV28 to TRBJ1-5, with 9 bases identical to TRBD1. The CDR3 has 16 amino acids. Germline V gene sequence: CDR1 MDHEN, CDR2 SYDVKM. J was trimmed by 10 bases and V by 1 base; bases with no gene match: 11. This CDR3 reads CASSLSGQGMGIPQHF. In nucleotides, the CDR3 is TGTGCCAGCAGTTTATCTGGACAGGGGATGGGAATCCCCCAGCATTTT.

The chain couples TRBV7-6 to TRBJ2-1, with 13 nucleotides matching TRBD2. V shed 1 base and J 12 bases; nucleotides not matched to a gene: 9. CDR3 length: 16 amino acids. CDR1 is SGHVS, CDR2 FNYEAQ, per germline. CDR3 nucleotides: TGTGCCAGCAGCTTAGATCCTGGGACTAGCGGGACCGGGCAGTTCTTC. Translating it yields CASSLDPGTSGTGQFF.

This clone was detected only a few times. This rearrangement joins TRBV19 to TRBJ1-5; TRBD1 matches 9 bases. CDR3 length: 12 amino acids. V lost 9 bases to trimming and J lost 6 bases; unmatched junction nucleotides: 3. CDR1 and CDR2 (germline): LNHDA, SQIVND (reference sequence). The CDR3 DNA is TGTGCCAGCACAGGGGGCGTTCAGCCCCAGCATTTT. It specifies CASTGGVQPQHF.

V and J are TRBV5-5 and TRBJ2-7; 9 positions match TRBD1. V lost 5 bases, J lost 2 bases, and 5 bases stayed unmatched. Germline V gene lookup returns CDR1 SGHKS and CDR2 YYEKEE (reference sequence). This CDR3 spans 14 amino acids. DNA of the CDR3: TGTGCCAGCAGGAGGACAGGGGTCACCTACGAGCAGTACTTC. Translating gives CASRRTGVTYEQYF.

This sequence joins TRBV5-6 and TRBJ1-2; TRBD1 agrees at 7 bases. J was trimmed by 4 bases and V by 5 bases; bases with no gene match: 8. This CDR3 region has 14 residues. Per germline, CDR1 SGHDT and CDR2 YYEEEE. In DNA, the CDR3 is TGTGCCAGCAGTGGGATCGGGACAGCCTATGGCTACACCTTC. The encoded protein is CASSGIGTAYGYTF.

The rearrangement links TRBV7-2 to TRBJ1-1; 7 bases map to TRBD1. CDR3 length equals 15 residues. The junction had 6 bases not matched to a gene; V was cut back by 5 bases and J by 0 bases. CDR1 and CDR2 from the germline V gene are SGHTA and FQGNSA. The CDR3 DNA follows: TGTGCCAGCAGCGCCCCGACAGGGATGAACACTGAAGCTTTCTTT. Translation gives CASSAPTGMNTEAFF.

The rearrangement uses TRBV4-3 and TRBJ2-3; 7 nucleotides align to TRBD2. V was clipped by 0 bases and J by 0 bases; unmatched bases: 9. Germline CDR1 LGHNA, CDR2 YSLEER. The CDR3 is made up of 18 amino acids. The CDR3 sequence is CASSQDLASGPSTDTQYF. The CDR3 DNA reads TGCGCCAGCAGCCAAGATTTGGCTAGCGGCCCTAGCACAGATACGCAGTATTTT.

CDR3 sequence reads: CASSSPRRDSYQPQHF. For the CDR3, the DNA is TGTGCCAGCAGCTCACCCCGGCGGGACAGTTATCAGCCCCAGCATTTT. V is TRBV28 and J is TRBJ1-5; 7 bases map to TRBD1. Looked up from germline, CDR1 is MDHEN and CDR2 is SYDVKM. This CDR3 is built from 16 residues. V shed 6 bases and J 5 bases; nucleotides not matched to a gene: 13.

CDR3 loop: CASSQGQNEQFF. CDR3 nucleotide sequence: TGTGCCAGCAGCCAGGGGCAGAATGAGCAGTTCTTC. This chain uses TRBV3-1 (or the pseudogene TRBV3-2) with TRBJ2-1; possibly TRBD1 for D (5 bases). This CDR3 is built from 12 residues. The germline V and J ends were trimmed by 3 bases and 7 bases, with 7 bases remaining between them. CDR1 is LGHDT and CDR2 is YNNKEL in the germline V gene (reference sequence).

The rearrangement joins TRBV27 to TRBJ2-6, with 8 bases that match TRBD1. V was pared by 4 bases and J by 0 bases, with 17 bases of the junction left unmatched. From germline, CDR1 is MNHEY and CDR2 SMNVEV (reference sequence). The CDR3 spans 21 residues. DNA of the CDR3: TGTGCCAGCAGTTCCCGCCCTATTTTTCCAGGGGGCCTCTCTGGGGCCAACGTCCTGACTTTC. Encoded protein: CASSSRPIFPGGLSGANVLTF.